Listed below are T cell receptor beta chains from one sample, sequenced in a study of lymphopenia after photon versus proton radiotherapy. Assay used: immunoSEQ multiplex PCR; TCRdb lists only in-frame clones, some missing. The sample includes 160,000 or so clones, roughly nine tenths of them seen just once. The input for sequencing was peripheral blood, taken from a patient treated with photon-based radiotherapy. These receptors were obtained from a man aged 45-65 years with gastric cancer. Each CDR3 is given without its conserved first and last residue. A D gene is named only where the DNA matches it firmly. Only some rows state a clone size, as once, few, many or a class for expanded clones.

V,size,D,CDR3
TRBV5-6,NA,TRBD1,ASSSGTGAYNEQF
TRBV6-4,NA,TRBD1,ASSHRTGGGETQY
TRBV7-2,NA,NA,ASSLAWGVGYEQY
TRBV4-1,NA,NA,ASSQVLRRTANTGELF
TRBV6-1,NA,TRBD1,ASSTRQGGGYT
TRBV19,NA,TRBD1,ASSMGQDPYEQY
TRBV19,NA,NA,ASSIGLAVQETQY
TRBV6-1,NA,TRBD1,ASTETGDDTEAF
TRBV7-2,NA,TRBD2,ASSPGTSGIYEQY
TRBV6-5,NA,TRBD1,ASSPRTGVNYGYT
TRBV11-2,few,TRBD2,ASSLRRSSGIQETQY
TRBV7-8,NA,TRBD1,ASSSSEGGYTEAF
TRBV28,NA,TRBD1,ASSGTASSYEQY
TRBV5-4,NA,NA,ASSFGENTEAF
TRBV30,NA,NA,AWSDHPLGGQGYGYT
TRBV29-1,NA,NA,SVQGPSGNTIY
TRBV18,NA,NA,ASSPPGPLSGNTIY
TRBV7-2,NA,TRBD2,ASSLLAGAGELF
TRBV9,NA,NA,ASSVRDTRRGSEQY
TRBV5-4,NA,NA,ASSSQGNTIY
TRBV5-8,NA,TRBD1,ASSLGGTGGPYSDEQY
TRBV7-2,NA,NA,ASSPLGGGTYNEQF
TRBV5-6,NA,NA,ASSPPGAGELF
TRBV7-2,NA,TRBD1,ASSPQGSNQPQH
TRBV7-3,NA,NA,ASSFGGSRFTDTQY
TRBV7-9,NA,TRBD2,ASSLTGLDHNEQF
TRBV5-6,NA,TRBD2,ASSLVPLATAGELF
TRBV28,NA,NA,ASSPRNYEQY
TRBV4-2,few,NA,ASSQDRAAGNTIY
TRBV7-3,NA,NA,ASSPGGSYNEQF
TRBV4-2,NA,NA,ASSPDLWGREETQY
TRBV6-5,NA,TRBD2,ASTRGTSGSNEQF
TRBV15,NA,NA,ATSSPESGDTQY
TRBV19,NA,NA,ASSNGGTEAF
TRBV18,NA,TRBD1,ASSPGTAPYEQY
TRBV5-4,NA,NA,ASSLAGPQGSNQPQH
TRBV5-1,NA,TRBD2,ASRPSLAGGRSEQF
TRBV21-1,once,NA,ASNLLAVSSYNEQF
TRBV11-2,NA,NA,ASSPIRRDSAYEQY
TRBV4-2,NA,TRBD2,ASSQVLSGTSGIYEQY
TRBV6-6,NA,NA,ASSYDDGDGYT
TRBV5-6,NA,NA,ASSSFPNYGYT
TRBV27,few,TRBD1,ATSEFGQGGTGELF